This is a list of T cell receptor beta chains from one sample in a study of blood T cell repertoires in COVID-19. The repertoire was sequenced with immunoSEQ multiplex PCR; TCRdb's copy has only in-frame clones and lacks some. This sample carries about 170,000 clones, 84% of them seen once, and the ten largest clones take approximately 2.6%. The sequenced material came from peripheral blood. The receptors come from a woman older than 75 with COVID-19, enrolled during active disease. Each CDR3 is given with its conserved first and last residue. D genes are given only for firm matches. Size is omitted from some rows. Given values are once, few, many or a class for expanded clones.

size	D	V	J	CDR3	DNA
.	.	TRBV6-1	TRBJ2-7	CASSFQGYEQYF	TGTGCCAGCAGTTTTCAGGGCTACGAGCAGTACTTC
few	.	TRBV6-2/TRBV6-3	TRBJ2-7	CASSLYSYEQYF	TGTGCCAGCAGCTTATACTCCTACGAGCAGTACTTC
.	.	TRBV29-1	TRBJ1-4	CSYSIGRGITNEKLFF	TGCAGCTACTCGATAGGGAGGGGGATCACTAATGAAAAACTGTTTTTT
few	.	TRBV30	TRBJ2-3	CAWSVGATDTQYF	TGTGCCTGGAGTGTGGGGGCCACAGATACGCAGTATTTT
.	.	TRBV29-1	TRBJ1-2	CSVDPRVNYGYTF	TGCAGCGTTGACCCCAGGGTGAACTATGGCTACACCTTC
once	TRBD1	TRBV5-1	TRBJ2-7	CASSLVQGAREQYF	TGCGCCAGCAGCTTGGTTCAGGGGGCGCGGGAGCAGTACTTC
.	.	TRBV5-1	TRBJ2-2	CASGGATNTGELFF	TGCGCCAGCGGGGGGGCAACGAACACCGGGGAGCTGTTTTTT
.	TRBD2	TRBV7-9	TRBJ2-7	CASSPGTSGSKNEQYF	TGTGCCAGCAGCCCTGGGACTAGCGGGAGCAAAAACGAGCAGTACTTC
.	.	TRBV27	TRBJ2-1	CASSSFWAGEQFF	TGTGCCAGCAGTTCTTTTTGGGCAGGTGAGCAGTTCTTC
.	TRBD1	TRBV6-2/TRBV6-3	TRBJ1-6	CASSYATGGVSPLHF	TGTGCCAGCAGTTACGCGACAGGGGGCGTTTCACCCCTCCACTTT
.	TRBD1	TRBV6-5	TRBJ2-2	CASRWTGANTGELFF	TGTGCCAGCAGGTGGACAGGGGCTAACACCGGGGAGCTGTTTTTT
few	.	TRBV18	TRBJ2-7	CASSPGGLQEQYF	TGTGCCAGCTCACCGGGCGGGTTACAGGAGCAGTACTTC
.	TRBD1	TRBV7-9	TRBJ2-5	CASSWAVPGQGPLETQYF	TGTGCCAGCAGCTGGGCCGTTCCGGGACAGGGGCCCTTGGAGACCCAGTACTTC
.	TRBD2	TRBV18	TRBJ2-5	CASSPSGSGETQYF	TGTGCCAGCTCACCTAGCGGGAGCGGAGAGACCCAGTACTTC
.	.	TRBV5-4	TRBJ1-5	CASSFWRDQWPQHF	TGTGCCAGCAGCTTTTGGAGGGATCAATGGCCCCAGCATTTT
.	TRBD2	TRBV7-2	TRBJ2-1	CASTAKASGNDEQFF	TGTGCCAGCACCGCAAAAGCTAGCGGGAACGATGAGCAGTTCTTC
.	TRBD2	TRBV4-2	TRBJ2-1	CASSQDPSGGADEQFF	TGTGCCAGCAGCCAAGATCCTAGCGGGGGGGCCGATGAGCAGTTCTTC
once	TRBD1	TRBV11-2	TRBJ1-1	CASSPDRGRNTEAFF	TGTGCCAGCAGCCCGGACAGGGGTAGGAATACTGAAGCTTTCTTT
.	TRBD1	TRBV18	TRBJ1-1	CASSKGQGLNTEAFF	TGTGCCAGCTCAAAGGGACAGGGACTAAACACTGAAGCTTTCTTT
few	.	TRBV14	TRBJ2-5	CASSHYQETQYF	TGTGCCAGCAGCCACTATCAAGAGACCCAGTACTTC
.	.	TRBV7-2	TRBJ2-3	CASSQGPPPDTQYF	TGTGCCAGCAGCCAGGGCCCCCCCCCAGATACGCAGTATTTT
.	TRBD2	TRBV7-9	TRBJ2-3	CASSTGLAESTDTQYF	TGTGCCAGCAGCACCGGACTAGCGGAGTCCACAGATACGCAGTATTTT
few	TRBD1	TRBV27	TRBJ2-6	CASRTGSGANVLTF	TGTGCCAGCAGGACAGGGTCTGGGGCCAACGTCCTGACTTTC
once	TRBD1	TRBV5-1	TRBJ1-4	CASSGTDPTNEKLFF	TGCGCCAGCAGCGGGACAGATCCAACTAATGAAAAACTGTTTTTT
few	.	TRBV6-2/TRBV6-3	TRBJ1-2	CASSWNREGGYTF	TGTGCCAGCAGTTGGAACAGGGAAGGAGGCTACACCTTC
.	TRBD2	TRBV2	TRBJ2-5	CASSEGRTSGGAAETQYF	TGTGCCAGCAGTGAAGGCCGGACTAGCGGGGGGGCGGCTGAGACCCAGTACTTC
.	.	TRBV6-5	TRBJ2-7	CASKRAYEQYF	TGTGCCAGCAAACGGGCCTACGAGCAGTACTTC
.	TRBD1	TRBV5-1	TRBJ2-5	CASSLGGTEETQYF	TGCGCCAGCAGCTTGGGAGGGACAGAAGAGACCCAGTACTTC
.	.	TRBV10-3	TRBJ1-4	CAISAMGGMDEKLFF	TGTGCCATCAGTGCTATGGGGGGGATGGATGAAAAACTGTTTTTT
.	.	TRBV5-4	TRBJ1-2	CASSSANREGYTF	TGTGCCAGCAGCTCCGCGAACAGGGAGGGCTACACCTTC
.	.	TRBV3-1/TRBV3-2	TRBJ1-6	CASSHFSGLWNSPLHF	TGTGCCAGCAGCCATTTTTCAGGTCTTTGGAATTCACCCCTCCACTTT
.	.	TRBV24-1	TRBJ1-2	CATSDSGQGIYGYTF	TGTGCCACCAGTGATTCGGGTCAGGGGATCTATGGCTACACCTTC
.	.	TRBV29-1	TRBJ2-7	CSVAGGAYEQYF	TGCAGCGTTGCGGGGGGCGCGTACGAGCAGTACTTC
.	TRBD1	TRBV4-1	TRBJ1-2	CASSRAAGTVYGYTF	TGCGCCAGCAGCCGGGCCGCCGGGACAGTCTATGGCTACACCTTC
.	.	TRBV3-1/TRBV3-2	TRBJ1-2	CASSRDSTPYGGYTF	TGTGCCAGCAGCCGTGACAGTACCCCATATGGAGGCTACACCTTC
.	TRBD1	TRBV19	TRBJ1-1	CASRTEGQGAPSFF	TGTGCCAGTAGAACCGAGGGACAGGGGGCACCGTCTTTCTTT
once	TRBD1	TRBV27	TRBJ1-5	CASSTTGGNQPQHF	TGTGCCAGCAGTACAACAGGGGGCAATCAGCCCCAGCATTTT
.	.	TRBV7-2	TRBJ2-5	CASSLGGHPETQYF	TGTGCCAGCAGCTTAGGGGGGCATCCGGAGACCCAGTACTTC
once	TRBD1	TRBV28	TRBJ1-2	CASKGQYYGYTF	TGTGCCAGCAAGGGACAGTATTATGGCTACACCTTC
few	TRBD2	TRBV27	TRBJ2-3	CASKAGGTYTQYF	TGTGCCAGCAAAGCGGGGGGCACCTATACGCAGTATTTT
.	.	TRBV29-1	TRBJ1-1	CSVEERPLEAFF	TGCAGCGTTGAAGAGCGGCCACTTGAAGCTTTCTTT
.	.	TRBV30	TRBJ2-1	CAWSVLVREGHRFF	TGTGCCTGGAGTGTACTTGTCAGGGAGGGACATAGGTTCTTC
.	TRBD2	TRBV19	TRBJ2-7	CASRSGAGGSYEQYF	TGTGCCAGTAGGTCCGGAGCGGGGGGCTCCTACGAGCAGTACTTC
.	TRBD1	TRBV27	TRBJ2-4	CASSSRDSSDIQYF	TGTGCCAGCAGTTCCCGGGACAGTTCTGACATTCAGTACTTC
.	TRBD2	TRBV9	TRBJ2-7	CASSVHSGGGSEQYF	TGTGCCAGCAGCGTACATAGCGGGGGGGGCTCCGAGCAGTACTTC
.	TRBD1	TRBV5-5	TRBJ2-7	CASSLVSGGSYEQYF	TGTGCCAGCAGCTTGGTATCAGGGGGCTCCTACGAGCAGTACTTC
.	.	TRBV6-5	TRBJ1-6	CASSVGRGFNSPLHF	TGTGCCAGCAGCGTAGGCAGAGGGTTCAATTCACCCCTCCACTTT
few	.	TRBV20-1	TRBJ2-5	CSARDAGTQYF	TGCAGTGCTAGAGATGCAGGGACCCAGTACTTC